The 20 T cell receptor beta chains in this list originate from one sample, sequenced in a study of T-cell memory formation after mild COVID-19. TCRdb re-called the 5' RACE reads through MiXCR, storing one row per CDR3 protein. The sample comprises roughly 500,000 distinct CDR3 sequences, over 20% of which are singletons, and around 13% rests with the top ten. The sample consisted of PBMCs or a T cell subset sorted from them (not recorded which). The origin of the receptors is an adult woman who had mild COVID-19 (a few samples of this study predate the infection). Cell type and time point are not known.

This clonotype was counted a few times. The chain employs TRBV4-1 and TRBJ2-7; D gene uncertain. The CDR3 loop spans 12 amino acids. Germline V gene sequence: CDR1 MGHRA, CDR2 YSYEKL. V was clipped by 3 bases and J by 1 base, with 4 bases between them. The DNA of the CDR3 is TGCGCCAGCAGCCATGAATCCTACGAGCAGTACTTC. It translates to CASSHESYEQYF.

This clonotype turned up a few times. This sequence joins TRBV20-1 and TRBJ2-2, with D uncertain. Trimming shortened V by 1 base and J by 6 bases, and 9 bases separated the two germline ends. This CDR3 is 13 amino acids long. The germline V gene encodes CDR1 DFQATT and CDR2 SNEGSKA (reference sequence). CDR3 residues: CSARAQVAGELFF. The CDR3 nucleotides are TGCAGTGCTAGAGCTCAAGTGGCCGGGGAGCTGTTTTTT.

This clonotype was counted between two and nine times. The V and J genes are TRBV28 and TRBJ2-7; D possibly corresponds to TRBD2 (6 bases). This CDR3 has 14 residues. CDR1 MDHEN and CDR2 SYDVKM come from the germline V gene. Trimming removed 7 bases from V and 4 bases from J, with 17 bases in between. This CDR3 is CASTMTGVVYEQYF. In DNA, the CDR3 is TGTGCCAGCACCATGACGGGAGTTGTGTACGAGCAGTACTTC. The whole variable domain, filled in from reference TRBV28 and TRBJ2-7, reads DVKVTQSSRYLVKRTGEKVFLECVQDMDHENMFWYRQDPGLGLRLIYFSYDVKMKEKGDIPEGYSVSREKKERFSLILESASTNQTSMYLCASTMTGVVYEQYFGPGTRLTVT.

This chain joins TRBV24-1 and TRBJ1-1; no clear D. V lost 2 bases and J 7 bases, leaving 7 bases between the germline ends. Germline V gene data show CDR1 as KGHDR and CDR2 as SFDVKD. This CDR3 is 12 amino acids long. CDR3 region: CATSDSTDEAFF. In DNA form, the CDR3 reads TGTGCCACCAGTGATTCGACCGATGAAGCTTTCTTT.

This clonotype was counted ten times or more. The chain combines TRBV23-1 with TRBJ2-1; D remains ambiguous. TRBV23-1 is filed as an ORF, its function uncertain. Trimming stripped 0 bases from V and 10 bases from J, with 7 bases between. This CDR3 spans 12 amino acids. CDR3 amino acids: CASSQSIAEQFF. CDR3 DNA sequence: TGCGCCAGCAGTCAATCTATCGCCGAGCAGTTCTTC.

V usage is TRBV12-3 or TRBV12-4 and J usage is TRBJ2-3; 12 positions agree with TRBD2. The CDR3 totals 16 residues. The V gene end was trimmed by 6 bases and the J gene end by 6 bases; junction bases not matched to a gene: 10. The CDR3 protein is CASSPSSSGGADTQYF. The CDR3 bases are TGTGCCAGCAGCCCCTCTTCTAGCGGGGGGGCCGATACGCAGTATTTT.

This rearrangement joins TRBV21-1 to TRBJ1-1. TRBV21-1 is deemed a pseudogene. The CDR3 totals 8 residues. This chain's CDR3 is CASGEAFF. CDR3 sequence (DNA): TGTGCCAGCGGCGAAGCTTTCTTT.

The chain uses TRBV11-2 and TRBJ2-7, with 10 bases that match TRBD2. V lost 5 bases to trimming and J lost 6 bases; unmatched junction nucleotides: 10. This CDR3 has 15 amino acids. CDR1 and CDR2 from the germline V gene are SGHAT and FQNNGV. Here the CDR3 DNA reads TGTGCCAGCAGCCGAATCAGCGGGAGGGCGGGCGAGCAGTACTTC. Its protein is CASSRISGRAGEQYF. Using reference TRBV11-2 and TRBJ2-7 for the parts outside the CDR3, the full variable domain is EAGVAQSPRYKIIEKRQSVAFWCNPISGHATLYWYQQILGQGPKLLIQFQNNGVVDDSQLPKDRFSAERLKGVDSTLKIQPAKLEDSAVYLCASSRISGRAGEQYFGPGTRLTVT.

This chain links TRBV18 with TRBJ2-1; tentative D call: TRBD2 (5 bases). V dropped 6 bases and J dropped 10 bases, with 22 bases sitting between them. Per the germline V gene, CDR1 is KGHSH and CDR2 is LQKENI. The CDR3 is made up of 15 amino acids. CDR3 DNA: TGTGCCAGCTCTACCCCCGGAGCGGCCGTATTAGAGCAGTTCTTC. Translating it yields CASSTPGAAVLEQFF.

This clonotype occurred a few times. The chain links TRBV3-1 to TRBJ1-1; D call uncertain. Trimming took 4 bases from V and 5 from J, leaving 11 bases between them. Germline V gene sequence: CDR1 LGHDT, CDR2 YNNKEL (reference sequence). The CDR3 loop spans 13 amino acids. CDR3 loop: CASSLSGETEAFF. The CDR3 DNA is TGTGCCAGCAGCCTAAGCGGAGAAACTGAAGCTTTCTTT. Variable domain in full (rest from reference TRBV3-1 and TRBJ1-1): DTAVSQTPKYLVTQMGNDKSIKCEQNLGHDTMYWYKQDSKKFLKIMFSYNNKELIINETVPNRFSPKSPDKAHLNLHINSLELGDSAVYFCASSLSGETEAFFGQGTRLTVV.

This clonotype showed up just a few times. This chain uses TRBV14 with TRBJ2-5, with D unclear. There are 14 residues in the CDR3. Trimming took off 3 bases at V and 4 bases at J, with 12 bases between the two ends. The germline gives CDR1 SGHDN, CDR2 FVKESK. CDR3: CASSQIAGPETQYF. In DNA, the CDR3 is TGTGCCAGCAGCCAGATCGCTGGTCCAGAGACCCAGTACTTC.

The table lists this clonotype with a few counts. V usage is TRBV7-6 and J usage is TRBJ2-3; the D is unclear. The CDR3 runs to 15 residues. The V and J ends lost 6 bases and 0 bases respectively, with 13 bases between them. Germline CDR1 and CDR2: SGHVS and FNYEAQ. The CDR3 sequence: CASSPTGASTDTQYF. For the CDR3, the DNA is TGTGCCAGCAGTCCTACCGGAGCTAGCACAGATACGCAGTATTTT.

This rearrangement joins TRBV28 to TRBJ1-1, with TRBD1 matching 8 bases. The V gene end was trimmed by 1 base and the J gene end by 0 bases; junction bases not matched to a gene: 10. The germline V gene has CDR1 MDHEN and CDR2 SYDVKM. This CDR3 comprises 18 residues. CDR3 nucleotides: TGTGCCAGCAGTTTATATCTATGGGACAGGTCCATGAACACTGAAGCTTTCTTT. Translating gives CASSLYLWDRSMNTEAFF.

This clonotype was found a few times. This chain connects TRBV7-2 to TRBJ2-7; D possibly corresponds to TRBD2 (6 bases). V was clipped by 5 bases and J by 0 bases, with 14 bases between them. The CDR3 spans 15 residues. The germline CDR1 and CDR2 sequences are SGHTA and FQGNSA. As DNA, the CDR3 is TGTGCCAGCAGCCCTCTAGCGTATAGCTCCTACGAGCAGTACTTC. Residues: CASSPLAYSSYEQYF.

This clonotype was seen ten or more times. The V call is TRBV2, the J call TRBJ2-7; D might be TRBD2 (5 bases). Germline CDR1 reads SNHLY; CDR2 reads FYNNEI. The CDR3 totals 10 residues. Trimming removed 7 bases from V and 6 bases from J, with 7 bases in between. In nucleotides, the CDR3 is TGTGCCAGCAACGGAGGCGAGCAGTACTTC. It encodes CASNGGEQYF.

This clonotype was seen a handful of times. This chain links TRBV20-1 with TRBJ2-7; TRBD2 aligns across 7 bases. Germline assignment: CDR1 DFQATT and CDR2 SNEGSKA (reference sequence). The CDR3 length is 15 residues. V trimming: 0 bases; J trimming: 6 bases; junction bases outside the gene matches: 11. The CDR3 DNA is TGCAGTGCTAGAGATTGGGGAGGGAGGGCATCCGAGCAGTACTTC. It translates to CSARDWGGRASEQYF.

This clonotype has a count of ten or more. The rearrangement uses TRBV30 and TRBJ2-7; the D gene is possibly TRBD2 (5 bases). Looked up from germline, CDR1 is GTSNPN and CDR2 is SVGIG (reference sequence). V lost 0 bases and J lost 1, with 7 bases in between. This CDR3 is built from 13 residues. The CDR3 sequence is CAWSVGRSYEQYF. The CDR3 DNA reads TGTGCCTGGAGTGTGGGGAGATCCTACGAGCAGTACTTC.

This clonotype was picked up many times. V is TRBV29-1 and J is TRBJ2-5; D is ambiguous. Germline CDR1 SQVTM, CDR2 ANQGSEA. The CDR3 has 16 residues. The V end lost 5 bases, the J end lost 5 bases, and 24 bases lay between the germline ends. The CDR3 sequence: CSVSTVLSHRGETQYF. CDR3 DNA sequence: TGCAGCGTTTCGACTGTCCTTTCACACAGAGGCGAGACCCAGTACTTC. Full variable domain (missing parts from reference TRBV29-1 and TRBJ2-5): SAVISQKPSRDICQRGTSLTIQCQVDSQVTMMFWYRQQPGQSLTLIATANQGSEATYESGFVIDKFPISRPNLTFSTLTVSNMSPEDSSIYLCSVSTVLSHRGETQYFGPGTRLLVL.

This clonotype was seen more than once but under ten times. The chain recombines TRBV12-3 or TRBV12-4 with TRBJ2-3; the match to TRBD2 covers 9 bases. The CDR3 consists of 14 residues. Losses at the gene ends were 1 base for V and 5 bases for J; bases not matched to a gene: 1. The CDR3 DNA reads TGTGCCAGCAGTTTAGTACTAGCGGGAGATACGCAGTATTTT. Encoded protein: CASSLVLAGDTQYF.

V gene TRBV13 combines with J gene TRBJ2-3, with TRBD1 identical over 7 bases. The CDR3 totals 14 residues. Germline assignment: CDR1 PRHDT and CDR2 FYEKMQ (reference sequence). The V gene end was trimmed by 4 bases and the J gene end by 6 bases; junction bases not matched to a gene: 7. The CDR3 here is CASSYNRGRDTQYF. The CDR3 coding sequence is TGTGCCAGCAGCTATAACAGGGGACGGGATACGCAGTATTTT.